The 10 T cell receptor beta chains given below trace back to one sample, sequenced in a study of blood T cells in healthy people across ages. Combining a sample-barcoded 5' primer with a J-beta primer mix, a second PCR ran for about 7 to 11 cycles. TCRdb used MiXCR to reprocess the 5' RACE reads, holding one entry per CDR3 protein. The sample has about 1.5 million distinct CDR3 sequences, around 40% seen once. Sequencing was carried out using blood. The receptors were gathered from a woman between 18 and 29 years old in good health.

V usage is TRBV10-3 and J usage is TRBJ2-5; D not resolved. The V end was cut by 3 bases, the J end by 11 bases, with 22 bases between. CDR1 and CDR2 (germline): ENHRY, SYGVKD. The CDR3 loop spans 15 amino acids. The CDR3 nucleotides read TGTGCCATCAGTGATTACGGACGTGGCTACAATGAGCAGTACTTC. This encodes CAISDYGRGYNEQYF.

The chain employs TRBV30 and TRBJ1-1; D not certain. CDR3 length: 14 amino acids. V was cut by 0 bases and J by 1 base, with 9 bases left in between. Germline values: CDR1 GTSNPN, CDR2 SVGIG (reference sequence). The CDR3, as DNA: TGTGCCTGGAGTGTCTGGAATCGGAACACTGAAGCTTTCTTT. This translates into CAWSVWNRNTEAFF.

The rearrangement joins TRBV4-2 to TRBJ2-7, with 9 bases matching TRBD1. Germline CDR1 is LGHNA and CDR2 is YNFKEQ. This CDR3 is built from 16 residues. Trimming removed 1 base from V and 10 bases from J; junction bases left unmatched: 14. The CDR3 region is CASSQATGTGIGSQYF. The CDR3 coding sequence is TGTGCCAGCAGCCAAGCCACCGGGACAGGGATTGGGTCCCAGTACTTC.

The V call is TRBV4-3, the J call TRBJ1-2; D remains unclear. This CDR3 contains 14 residues. Germline loops: CDR1 LGHNA, CDR2 YSLEER. Trimming stripped 0 bases from V and 4 bases from J, with 9 bases between. The CDR3 here is CASSQDDGAYGYTF. CDR3 sequence (DNA): TGCGCCAGCAGCCAAGATGATGGAGCCTATGGCTACACCTTC.

In this sample, this clonotype turned up a few times. This chain links TRBV20-1 with TRBJ1-2; no definite D call. V dropped 2 bases and J dropped 4 bases, with 5 bases sitting between them. This CDR3 spans 11 amino acids. CDR1 is DFQATT, CDR2 SNEGSKA, per germline (reference sequence). CDR3 region: CSARKSYGYTF. The CDR3 coding sequence is TGCAGTGCTAGAAAAAGCTATGGCTACACCTTC.

This chain connects TRBV27 to TRBJ2-7; 7 bases match TRBD2. This CDR3 comprises 13 residues. V was clipped by 5 bases and J by 5 bases; unmatched bases: 6. Germline V lookup: CDR1 MNHEY, CDR2 SMNVEV (reference sequence). CDR3: CASSDTSVNEQYF. As DNA, the CDR3 is TGTGCCAGCAGTGACACTAGCGTTAACGAGCAGTACTTC.

This clonotype appeared a single time. V gene TRBV10-3 combines with J gene TRBJ2-7; TRBD2 agrees at 11 bases. The CDR3 is 15 residues long. V was pared by 5 bases and J by 2 bases, with 5 bases of the junction left unmatched. CDR1 ENHRY and CDR2 SYGVKD come from the germline V gene. The CDR3 region has the DNA TGTGCCATCAGTTTCGGGACTAGCGGCACCTACGAGCAGTACTTC. As protein: CAISFGTSGTYEQYF.

V and J are TRBV4-1 and TRBJ2-7, with TRBD1 matching 9 bases. Germline trimming cut 4 bases from V and 0 bases from J; bases unmatched to any gene: 4. The CDR3 contains 15 residues. Per the germline V gene, CDR1 is MGHRA and CDR2 is YSYEKL. The CDR3 spells CASSLNRGPSYEQYF. The CDR3 DNA follows: TGCGCCAGCAGCCTCAACAGGGGGCCCTCCTACGAGCAGTACTTC.

CDR3 nucleotides: TGCGCCAGCAGCCAATCCCAGGTCCTCCCGGGCGCCGGGGAGCTGTTTTTT. It encodes CASSQSQVLPGAGELFF. The chain carries TRBV4-3 and TRBJ2-2; D remains unclear. CDR3 length: 17 amino acids. Germline loops: CDR1 LGHNA, CDR2 YSLEER. V was cut by 2 bases and J by 6 bases, with 19 bases left in between.

This chain uses TRBV12-3 or TRBV12-4 with TRBJ2-6, with D tentatively TRBD1 (6 bases). This CDR3 is 15 amino acids long. V lost 3 bases and J lost 3, with 9 bases in between. CDR3 in amino acids: CASSFWGRGANVLTF. The CDR3 DNA follows: TGTGCCAGCAGTTTCTGGGGGCGTGGGGCCAACGTCCTGACTTTC.